This T cell receptor (beta chain) came from a study of patients and donors after allogeneic stem cell transplantation. This clonotype was counted a few times. The CDR3 runs 19 residues. V lost 5 bases, J lost 5 bases, and 17 bases stayed unmatched. TCRdb used MiXCR to reprocess the RT-PCR reads, holding one entry per CDR3 protein. The repertoire includes about a million distinct CDR3 sequences, over 15% of them detected once, and around 6% sits in the top ten. V is TRBV12-3 or TRBV12-4 and J is TRBJ2-3; 12 bases are a match to TRBD2. The clonotype was recovered from a human donor who was either an allogeneic HSCT recipient or a stem cell or donor lymphocyte infusion donor (not recorded which). It is not recorded whose cells these are; they may come from a transplant donor. Sequencing input: blood, either unsorted or a sorted T cell fraction (not recorded which). CDR3 region: CASSPGSSSGRAKLDTQYF. The CDR3 region has the DNA TGTGCCAGCAGTCCCGGCTCCTCTAGCGGGAGGGCCAAGTTAGATACGCAGTATTTT.